A selection of T cell receptor beta chains follows, all from one sample in a study of T cells in Graves' hyperthyroidism and ophthalmopathy. MiXCR, applied by TCRdb to the multiplex PCR reads, yields one record per CDR3 protein. This repertoire shows about 560,000 distinct CDR3 sequences, about 45% found once; its top ten account for approximately 8.2%. The sample comprised peripheral blood or thyroid tissue (not recorded which). The receptors originated from a woman between 18 and 29 years old with Graves' hyperthyroidism. The CDR3 runs from the conserved cysteine through the conserved F or W. Each record gives: J gene, clone size, V gene, D gene, CDR3 DNA, CDR3 protein. D genes are given only for firm matches. Some rows have no size entry. The others give once, few or many, or a class for an expanded clone.

j_gene: TRBJ1-6
abundance: -
v_gene: TRBV7-9
d_gene: TRBD1
CDR3nt: TGTGCCAGCAGCTTGCAGGGGGCCGAGCCCCTCCACTTT
CDR3aa: CASSLQGAEPLHF

j_gene: TRBJ2-3
abundance: few
v_gene: TRBV24-1
d_gene: TRBD2
CDR3nt: TGTGCCACCAGTGATTACTGGGAGAGCGGGAGTGGTACAGATACGCAGTATTTT
CDR3aa: CATSDYWESGSGTDTQYF

j_gene: TRBJ2-2
abundance: -
v_gene: TRBV2
d_gene: TRBD2
CDR3nt: TGTGCCAGCATCCCCCGGAAGCGGGAGGGCTTAGCGAACACCGGGGAGCTGTTTTTT
CDR3aa: CASIPRKREGLANTGELFF

j_gene: TRBJ1-1
abundance: -
v_gene: TRBV7-2
d_gene: -
CDR3nt: TGTGCCAGCAGCTTGGATCACAGGAGTACAGCTTTCTTT
CDR3aa: CASSLDHRSTAFF

j_gene: TRBJ2-7
abundance: -
v_gene: TRBV6-6
d_gene: TRBD1
CDR3nt: TGTGCCAGCAGTGGAGTCGGACAGGGTTCCGAGCAGTACTTC
CDR3aa: CASSGVGQGSEQYF

j_gene: TRBJ2-7
abundance: -
v_gene: TRBV10-3
d_gene: -
CDR3nt: TGTGCCAGCGGCCCTAGCGCCTCCTACGAGCAGTACTTC
CDR3aa: CASGPSASYEQYF

j_gene: TRBJ1-4
abundance: once
v_gene: TRBV7-9
d_gene: -
CDR3nt: TGTGCCAGCAGCGCACAGGCTAGGCCAACTAATGAAAAACTGTTTTTT
CDR3aa: CASSAQARPTNEKLFF

j_gene: TRBJ1-3
abundance: -
v_gene: TRBV20-1
d_gene: -
CDR3nt: TGCAGTGCTACCGATCCCGTCTCTGGAAACACCATATATTTT
CDR3aa: CSATDPVSGNTIYF

j_gene: TRBJ2-2
abundance: -
v_gene: TRBV15
d_gene: TRBD2
CDR3nt: TGTGCCACCAGAGTAGCGGGAGACACCGGGGAGCTGTTTTTT
CDR3aa: CATRVAGDTGELFF

j_gene: TRBJ2-7
abundance: once
v_gene: TRBV12-3/TRBV12-4
d_gene: -
CDR3nt: TGTGCCATCAGTTTGACCTCCACCTACGAGCAGTACTTC
CDR3aa: CAISLTSTYEQYF

j_gene: TRBJ2-7
abundance: -
v_gene: TRBV11-1
d_gene: -
CDR3nt: TGTGCCAGCACCAGGGACTTCGCATCCTACGAGCAGTACTTC
CDR3aa: CASTRDFASYEQYF

j_gene: TRBJ1-2
abundance: few
v_gene: TRBV19
d_gene: TRBD1
CDR3nt: TGTGCCAGTAGTACGCCGTGGGACAGTGAAAACTATGGCTACACCTTC
CDR3aa: CASSTPWDSENYGYTF

j_gene: TRBJ1-1
abundance: once
v_gene: TRBV7-6
d_gene: TRBD1
CDR3nt: TGTGCCAGCTCACCACCGGGAGGACAGGGGGCTGAAGCTTTCTTT
CDR3aa: CASSPPGGQGAEAFF

j_gene: TRBJ1-3
abundance: few
v_gene: TRBV20-1
d_gene: -
CDR3nt: TGCAGTGCTAGAGATCGTCTCAGGGATGCTGGAAACACCATATATTTT
CDR3aa: CSARDRLRDAGNTIYF

j_gene: TRBJ2-2
abundance: few
v_gene: TRBV6-1
d_gene: TRBD1
CDR3nt: TGTGCCAGCGGGACAGGGGACACCGGGGAGCTGTTTTTT
CDR3aa: CASGTGDTGELFF

j_gene: TRBJ2-5
abundance: few
v_gene: TRBV9
d_gene: -
CDR3nt: TGTGCCAGCAGCGTAGGCCCCACGACACGACAAGAGACCCAGTACTTC
CDR3aa: CASSVGPTTRQETQYF

j_gene: TRBJ1-1
abundance: -
v_gene: TRBV7-9
d_gene: -
CDR3nt: TGCGCCAGCAGCTATACAGGGACGGGTATGAACACTGAAGCTTTCTTT
CDR3aa: CASSYTGTGMNTEAFF

j_gene: TRBJ1-1
abundance: -
v_gene: TRBV9
d_gene: -
CDR3nt: TGTGCCAGCAGCTATACATCGAGTACGAACACTGAAGCTTTCTTT
CDR3aa: CASSYTSSTNTEAFF

j_gene: TRBJ1-3
abundance: many
v_gene: TRBV20-1
d_gene: TRBD1
CDR3nt: TGCAGTGCTAGTAGGGACAGGGGAACAAACACCATATATTTT
CDR3aa: CSASRDRGTNTIYF

j_gene: TRBJ1-1
abundance: -
v_gene: TRBV7-9
d_gene: -
CDR3nt: TGCGCCAACAGCCAAGGCGCCAGGGGAGACACTGAAGCTTTCTTT
CDR3aa: CANSQGARGDTEAFF

j_gene: TRBJ1-6
abundance: many
v_gene: TRBV20-1
d_gene: -
CDR3nt: TGCAGTGCTAGAGCGTCAGGTTATTCACCCCTCCACTTT
CDR3aa: CSARASGYSPLHF

j_gene: TRBJ2-7
abundance: many
v_gene: TRBV29-1
d_gene: -
CDR3nt: TGCAGCGTTACGACAACCGGGACACCTACCTACGAGCAGTACTTC
CDR3aa: CSVTTTGTPTYEQYF

j_gene: TRBJ1-1
abundance: -
v_gene: TRBV15
d_gene: -
CDR3nt: TGTGCCACCAGCAGAGAAGAGGGGATTGCTTTCTTT
CDR3aa: CATSREEGIAFF

j_gene: TRBJ1-4
abundance: many
v_gene: TRBV2
d_gene: TRBD1
CDR3nt: TGTGCCAGCGGTGGGGACAGGGGGTTCGGACTGTTTTTT
CDR3aa: CASGGDRGFGLFF

j_gene: TRBJ2-5
abundance: -
v_gene: TRBV10-3
d_gene: -
CDR3nt: TGTGCCAGCAGCTTTGGATCTACCCAAGAGACCCAGTACTTC
CDR3aa: CASSFGSTQETQYF

j_gene: TRBJ1-1
abundance: -
v_gene: TRBV2
d_gene: -
CDR3nt: TGTGCCAGCAGCCAAGAGGGGGGGCGAAACACTGAAGCTTTCTTT
CDR3aa: CASSQEGGRNTEAFF

j_gene: TRBJ1-2
abundance: -
v_gene: TRBV12-5
d_gene: -
CDR3nt: TGTGCTAGTGGTTTGACAGGGTCTGGCTACACCTTC
CDR3aa: CASGLTGSGYTF

j_gene: TRBJ2-6
abundance: few
v_gene: TRBV19
d_gene: -
CDR3nt: TGTGCCAGTAGTATGACAGCTGGGGCCAACGTCCTGACTTTC
CDR3aa: CASSMTAGANVLTF

j_gene: TRBJ2-6
abundance: -
v_gene: TRBV10-3
d_gene: -
CDR3nt: TGTGCCATCAGTGACGAAGGGGGCAACGTCCTGACTTTC
CDR3aa: CAISDEGGNVLTF

j_gene: TRBJ2-7
abundance: many
v_gene: TRBV7-2
d_gene: -
CDR3nt: TGTGCCAGCAGCTTAGGGGGACAAGTCTACGAGCAGTACTTC
CDR3aa: CASSLGGQVYEQYF

j_gene: TRBJ1-5
abundance: few
v_gene: TRBV11-2
d_gene: TRBD1
CDR3nt: TGTGCCAGCAGCTTGTCCTTGGACAGGGGTAGGGGCAATCAGCCCCAGCATTTT
CDR3aa: CASSLSLDRGRGNQPQHF

j_gene: TRBJ1-2
abundance: -
v_gene: TRBV7-6
d_gene: -
CDR3nt: TGTGCCAGCAGCTCTGGGGGGTACTATGGCTACACCTTC
CDR3aa: CASSSGGYYGYTF

j_gene: TRBJ2-5
abundance: -
v_gene: TRBV19
d_gene: -
CDR3nt: TGTGCCAGCTCGCCCGGGAGGACCCAGTACTTC
CDR3aa: CASSPGRTQYF

j_gene: TRBJ1-5
abundance: -
v_gene: TRBV29-1
d_gene: TRBD1
CDR3nt: TGCAGCTCCCGGACAGGGCGTGAGACCCAGCATTTT
CDR3aa: CSSRTGRETQHF

j_gene: TRBJ2-2
abundance: -
v_gene: TRBV6-5
d_gene: TRBD2
CDR3nt: TGTGCCAGCTGGCGACTAGCGGGAGGGGAGCTGTTTTTT
CDR3aa: CASWRLAGGELFF

j_gene: TRBJ2-5
abundance: many
v_gene: TRBV25-1
d_gene: TRBD2
CDR3nt: TGTGCCAGCAGTGAATTAAGGACTAGCGGGACCCAAGAGACCCAGTACTTC
CDR3aa: CASSELRTSGTQETQYF

j_gene: TRBJ2-2
abundance: -
v_gene: TRBV7-8
d_gene: TRBD1
CDR3nt: TGTGCCTGCACAGGGGTGAACACCGGGGAGCTGTTTTTT
CDR3aa: CACTGVNTGELFF

j_gene: TRBJ1-6
abundance: -
v_gene: TRBV7-6
d_gene: -
CDR3nt: TGTGCCAGCAGCTTTGAGGGGGTTCATTCACCCCTCCACTTT
CDR3aa: CASSFEGVHSPLHF

j_gene: TRBJ2-7
abundance: many
v_gene: TRBV6-5
d_gene: TRBD2
CDR3nt: TGTGCCAGCAGTTACATGGCGGGAGCCTACGAGCAGTACTTC
CDR3aa: CASSYMAGAYEQYF

j_gene: TRBJ1-5
abundance: few
v_gene: TRBV7-2
d_gene: -
CDR3nt: TGTGCCAGCAGCTTAGGCAGACAGACCAATCAGCCCCAGCATTTT
CDR3aa: CASSLGRQTNQPQHF

j_gene: TRBJ2-6
abundance: few
v_gene: TRBV5-1
d_gene: -
CDR3nt: TGCGCCAGCAGCTTGGGGACAGTCCCCTCTGGGGCCAACGTCCTGACTTTC
CDR3aa: CASSLGTVPSGANVLTF

j_gene: TRBJ1-2
abundance: -
v_gene: TRBV19
d_gene: TRBD1
CDR3nt: TGTGCCAGTCGACGGGACAGAGCTAACTATGGCTACACCTTC
CDR3aa: CASRRDRANYGYTF

j_gene: TRBJ1-1
abundance: few
v_gene: TRBV30
d_gene: -
CDR3nt: TGTGCCTGGAGTGTAACCGGGACGAAAGCTTTCTTT
CDR3aa: CAWSVTGTKAFF

j_gene: TRBJ1-5
abundance: few
v_gene: TRBV9
d_gene: TRBD1
CDR3nt: TGTGCCAGCAACACAGGGGCAAGCAATCAGCCCCAGCATTTT
CDR3aa: CASNTGASNQPQHF

j_gene: TRBJ1-1
abundance: many
v_gene: TRBV25-1
d_gene: -
CDR3nt: TGTGCCAGCAAGAATTCTCAGGGCACTGAAGCTTTCTTT
CDR3aa: CASKNSQGTEAFF

j_gene: TRBJ1-1
abundance: -
v_gene: TRBV5-1
d_gene: -
CDR3nt: TGCGCCAGCAGCTTGGGCGATGGGGGGCTGAGTGAAGCTTTCTTT
CDR3aa: CASSLGDGGLSEAFF

j_gene: TRBJ1-6
abundance: many
v_gene: TRBV19
d_gene: -
CDR3nt: TGTGCCAGTAGCCAGGGTCCCGAATATTCACCCCTCCACTTT
CDR3aa: CASSQGPEYSPLHF

j_gene: TRBJ1-1
abundance: -
v_gene: TRBV5-5
d_gene: -
CDR3nt: TGTGCCAGCAGCTCGGGACGAGGCCCGGAAGCTTTCTTT
CDR3aa: CASSSGRGPEAFF

j_gene: TRBJ1-1
abundance: -
v_gene: TRBV12-3/TRBV12-4
d_gene: TRBD1
CDR3nt: TGTGCCAGCAGTTGGGGGACAGGGTATGTTCTGGGCACTGAAGCTTTCTTT
CDR3aa: CASSWGTGYVLGTEAFF

j_gene: TRBJ2-7
abundance: -
v_gene: TRBV29-1
d_gene: TRBD1
CDR3nt: TGCAGCGTTGAGGTCGGGACAGGTGGACTCCACGAGCAGTACTTC
CDR3aa: CSVEVGTGGLHEQYF

j_gene: TRBJ1-4
abundance: few
v_gene: TRBV9
d_gene: -
CDR3nt: TGTGCCAGCAGCGCGACAGGATATAATGAAAAACTGTTTTTT
CDR3aa: CASSATGYNEKLFF

j_gene: TRBJ1-3
abundance: few
v_gene: TRBV6-5
d_gene: -
CDR3nt: TGTGCCAGCCGGGACGGTTACCTAAACACCATATATTTT
CDR3aa: CASRDGYLNTIYF

j_gene: TRBJ1-5
abundance: few
v_gene: TRBV11-2
d_gene: -
CDR3nt: TGTGCCAGCAGCAATAAGGCTTCACAGGGCCTCAATCAGCCCCAGCATTTT
CDR3aa: CASSNKASQGLNQPQHF